This T cell receptor (beta chain) was captured in a study of OX40 agonist ivuxolimab in advanced cancers. The CDR3 sequence is 14 residues long. CDR1 and CDR2 (germline): ENHRY, SYGVKD. Trimming removed 0 bases at V and 10 bases at J, with 15 bases between. The repertoire was sequenced with immunoSEQ multiplex PCR; TCRdb's copy has only in-frame clones and lacks some. Of approximately 79,000 clones in the sample, roughly 86% were seen once. The clonotype comes from an adult with an advanced solid tumor such as melanoma, head and neck, liver or kidney cancer. The chain joins TRBV10-3 to TRBJ2-5, with D maybe TRBD2 (6 bases). Specimen: CD4+ or CD8+ T cells sorted from blood, collected in a trial of the OX40 agonist ivuxolimab. CDR3 coding DNA: TGTGCCATCAGTGAGTCGGAAGTCACGCGGGACCAGTACTTC. Translating gives CAISESEVTRDQYF.